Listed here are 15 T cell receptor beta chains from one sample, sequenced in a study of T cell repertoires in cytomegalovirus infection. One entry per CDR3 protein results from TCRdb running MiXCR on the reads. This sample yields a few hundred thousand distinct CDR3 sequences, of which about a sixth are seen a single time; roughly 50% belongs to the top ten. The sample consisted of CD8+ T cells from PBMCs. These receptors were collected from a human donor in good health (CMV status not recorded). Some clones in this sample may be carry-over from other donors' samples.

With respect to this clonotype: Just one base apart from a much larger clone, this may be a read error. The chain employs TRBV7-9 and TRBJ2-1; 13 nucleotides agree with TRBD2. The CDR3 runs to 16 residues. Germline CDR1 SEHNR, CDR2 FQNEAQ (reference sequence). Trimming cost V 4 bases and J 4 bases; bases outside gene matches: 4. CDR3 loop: CASSWPGLAGYNEQFF. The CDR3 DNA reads TGTGCCAGCAGCTGGCCGGGACTAGCGGGGTACAATGAGCAGTTCTTC.

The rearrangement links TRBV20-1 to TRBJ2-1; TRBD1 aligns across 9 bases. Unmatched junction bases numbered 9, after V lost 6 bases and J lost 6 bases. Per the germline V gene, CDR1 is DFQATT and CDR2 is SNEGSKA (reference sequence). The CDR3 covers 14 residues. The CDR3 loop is CSAPRDRASNEQFF. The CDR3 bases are TGCAGTGCCCCCCGGGACAGGGCTTCCAATGAGCAGTTCTTC.

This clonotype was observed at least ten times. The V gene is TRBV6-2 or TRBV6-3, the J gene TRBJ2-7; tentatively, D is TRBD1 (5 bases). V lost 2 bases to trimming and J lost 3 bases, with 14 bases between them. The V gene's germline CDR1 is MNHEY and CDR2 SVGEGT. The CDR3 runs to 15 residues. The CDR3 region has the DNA TGTGCCAGCAGTTACGGATCGGACACCGACTACGAGCAGTACTTC. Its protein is CASSYGSDTDYEQYF.

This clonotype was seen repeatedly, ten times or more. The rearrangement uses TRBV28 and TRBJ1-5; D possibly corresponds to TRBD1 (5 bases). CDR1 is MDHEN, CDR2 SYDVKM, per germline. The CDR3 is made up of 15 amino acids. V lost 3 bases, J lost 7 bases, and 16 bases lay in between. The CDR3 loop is CASSFGQGFRQPQHF. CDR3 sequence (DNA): TGTGCCAGCAGTTTTGGGCAGGGATTCCGGCAGCCCCAGCATTTT.

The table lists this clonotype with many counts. CDR3 loop: CASSHHRQGLEPQHF. The CDR3 nucleotides are TGTGCCAGCAGTCATCACCGACAGGGGCTGGAGCCCCAGCATTTT. The gene calls are TRBV6-1 and TRBJ1-5, with 8 bases fitting TRBD1. Germline assignment: CDR1 MNHNS and CDR2 SASEGT. V lost 5 bases and J lost 8; bases outside the gene matches: 11. The CDR3 length is 15 residues.

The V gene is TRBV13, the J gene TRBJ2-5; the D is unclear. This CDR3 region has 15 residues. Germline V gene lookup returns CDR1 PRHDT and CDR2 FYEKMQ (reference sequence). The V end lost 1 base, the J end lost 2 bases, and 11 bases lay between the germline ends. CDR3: CASSLEAGQQETQYF. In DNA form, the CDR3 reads TGTGCCAGCAGCTTAGAAGCAGGCCAACAAGAGACCCAGTACTTC.

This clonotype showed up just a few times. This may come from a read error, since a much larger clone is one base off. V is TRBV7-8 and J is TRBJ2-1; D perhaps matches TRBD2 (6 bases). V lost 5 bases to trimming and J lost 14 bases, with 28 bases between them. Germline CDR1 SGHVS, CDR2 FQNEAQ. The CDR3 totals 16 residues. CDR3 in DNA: TGTGCCAGCAGCCCACCCGACGGAACCCGTTGGTGGGAGGAGTTCTTC. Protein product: CASSPPDGTRWWEEFF.

The CDR3 here is CSARLRGLFGSPLHF. In DNA, the CDR3 is TGCAGTGCTCGCCTTAGGGGGCTCTTCGGTTCACCCCTCCACTTT. The genes are TRBV20-1 and TRBJ1-6; 7 positions agree with TRBD1. From germline, CDR1 is DFQATT and CDR2 SNEGSKA (reference sequence). The CDR3 loop spans 15 amino acids. Trimming took 5 bases from V and 9 from J; bases not matched to a gene: 13.

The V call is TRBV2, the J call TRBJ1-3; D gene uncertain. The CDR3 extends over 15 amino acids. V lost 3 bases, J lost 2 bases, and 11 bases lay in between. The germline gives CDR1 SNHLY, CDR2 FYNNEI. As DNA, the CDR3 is TGTGCCAGCAGTGATGGGGTATTGACTGGAAACACCATATATTTT. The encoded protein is CASSDGVLTGNTIYF.

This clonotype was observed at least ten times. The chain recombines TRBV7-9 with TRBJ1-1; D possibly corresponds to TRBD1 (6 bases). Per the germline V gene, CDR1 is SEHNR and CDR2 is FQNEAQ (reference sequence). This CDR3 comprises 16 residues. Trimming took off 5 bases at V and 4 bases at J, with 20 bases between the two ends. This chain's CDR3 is CASSPKGLGGTTEAFF. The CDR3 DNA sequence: TGTGCCAGCAGCCCTAAGGGCTTAGGGGGGACCACTGAAGCTTTCTTT. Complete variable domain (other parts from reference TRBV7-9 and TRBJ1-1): DTGVSQNPRHKITKRGQNVTFRCDPISEHNRLYWYRQTLGQGPEFLTYFQNEAQLEKSRLLSDRFSAERPKGSFSTLEIQRTEQGDSAMYLCASSPKGLGGTTEAFFGQGTRLTVV.

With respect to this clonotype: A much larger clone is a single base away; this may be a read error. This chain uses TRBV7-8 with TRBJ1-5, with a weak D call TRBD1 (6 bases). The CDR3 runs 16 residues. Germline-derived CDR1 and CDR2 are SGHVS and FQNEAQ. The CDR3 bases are TGTGCCAGCAGCTGGTCGACAGGAGAAAAAGATCAGCCCCAGCAATTT. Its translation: CASSWSTGEKDQPQQF.

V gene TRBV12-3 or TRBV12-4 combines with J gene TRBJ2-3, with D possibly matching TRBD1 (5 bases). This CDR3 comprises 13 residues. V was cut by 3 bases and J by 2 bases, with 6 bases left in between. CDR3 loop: CASSLGHTDTQYF. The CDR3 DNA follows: TGTGCCAGCAGTTTGGGGCACACAGATACGCAGTATTTT.

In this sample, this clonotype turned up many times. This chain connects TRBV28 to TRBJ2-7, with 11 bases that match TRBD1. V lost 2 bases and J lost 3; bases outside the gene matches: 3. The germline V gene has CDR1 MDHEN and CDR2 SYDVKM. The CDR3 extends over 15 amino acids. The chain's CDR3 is CASSLGTGGVYEQYF. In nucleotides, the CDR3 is TGTGCCAGCAGTTTAGGGACAGGGGGGGTCTACGAGCAGTACTTC.

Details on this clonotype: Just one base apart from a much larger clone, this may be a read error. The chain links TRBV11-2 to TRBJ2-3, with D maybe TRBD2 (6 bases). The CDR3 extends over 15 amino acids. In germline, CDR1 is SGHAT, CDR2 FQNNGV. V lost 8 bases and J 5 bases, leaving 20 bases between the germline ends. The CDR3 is CASGQSGTAGDTQYF. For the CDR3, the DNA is TGTGCCAGCGGCCAATCCGGGACTGCGGGAGATACGCAGTATTTT.

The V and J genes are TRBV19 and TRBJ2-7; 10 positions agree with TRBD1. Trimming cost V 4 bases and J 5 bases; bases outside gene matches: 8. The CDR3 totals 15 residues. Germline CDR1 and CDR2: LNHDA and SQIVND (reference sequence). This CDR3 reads CASSRSDRGLDEQYF. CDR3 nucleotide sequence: TGTGCCAGTAGTAGAAGCGACAGGGGGCTCGACGAGCAGTACTTC.